One T cell receptor (beta chain) is described in this entry. This clonotype occurred a few times. Its antigen target is currently unknown. No per-base quality is available; no much larger clone lies one base away. Peripheral blood CD8+ and CD4+ T cells from healthy donors, Susac syndrome patients and multiple sclerosis patients were profiled using high-throughput TCR beta sequencing. The Susac syndrome patients fulfilled recently defined diagnostic criteria for either definite or probable disease. Bulk CD8+ and CD4+ T cells were purified magnetically by negative isolation, whereas CD8+ TEMRA cells were enriched by FACS. Blood was collected in EDTA tubes and processed within 24 hours, with PBMCs isolated through density gradient centrifugation. PBMCs intended for TCR sequencing were frozen in liquid nitrogen and were later thawed in a 37 degrees C water bath. A purity of at least 90% was achieved for sorted or isolated CD4+, CD8+ and CD8+ TEMRA cells.

The data were obtained in a study of CD8 T cells in Susac syndrome (dated by TCRdb to 2018 to 2020). General notes on the study: Among the Susac syndrome patients who were sequenced, clinically active disease was present in six and clinical remission was observed in fewer than 10. At blood withdrawal, Susac syndrome patients were therapy-naive, treated with corticosteroids (with IVIg additionally given to some), or treated with IVIg alone. The study used repertoire sequencing to test whether antigen drove CD8+ T cell activation and differentiation in Susac syndrome.

Reading from cysteine to phenylalanine, the CDR3 counts 15 amino acids. Just CDR3 DNA is preserved here, 45 bases in frame from base 1. Trimming takes 3 bases from V and 0 bases from J, and the germline ends sit 9 bases apart. RNA was extracted using the RNeasy kit, and about 0.45 to 1 ug of the RNA was reverse transcribed with random hexamers. The immunoSEQ multiplex PCR assay, which covers 54 Vbeta and 13 Jbeta segments, was used to amplify TCR beta CDR3 regions. PCR amplification bias was corrected using a synthetic template baseline for primer optimization and computational correction. The published analysis was carried out like this. Reads were assigned to V, D and J genes according to IMGT and analyzed in immunoSEQ Analyzer, with only productive sequences retained. Clonality was calculated as one minus the Shannon entropy normalized by log2 of the number of productive unique sequences. Public and private clones were assessed among the 100 most prevalent clones of each patient and control. A clone was defined as Susac-specific if it was absent from the healthy and MS cohorts, from roughly 980 published viral clones and from other ImmuneACCESS disease sequences. TCRdb reprocessed the public reads (quality trimming at Q25 with fastp, clone calling with MiXCR) and kept in-frame beta chains. Rows are unified per CDR3 protein, each entry keeping the most common DNA and genes. These V and J calls are TCRdb output, not the study's own analysis. The sample profile shows 110,000 to 150,000 distinct CDR3 sequences; around 95% of them were found once. Jointly, the top ten make up roughly 0.084% of the sample.

The paper as a whole reports these results and caveats: The CD4+ T cell repertoire of patients with Susac syndrome showed no detectable clonal expansion. The TCR sequencing and HLA analysis was acknowledged to have included a relatively small number of individuals.

Sequencing was performed on CD4+ T cells from PBMCs. This receptor was obtained from a human donor with Susac syndrome. The chain uses TRBV12-3 or TRBV12-4 and TRBJ1-3, with no confident D gene call. The sequence in DNA is TGTGCCAGCAGTTTGCGGCACCTCTCTGGAAACACCATATATTTT. This translates into CASSLRHLSGNTIYF.